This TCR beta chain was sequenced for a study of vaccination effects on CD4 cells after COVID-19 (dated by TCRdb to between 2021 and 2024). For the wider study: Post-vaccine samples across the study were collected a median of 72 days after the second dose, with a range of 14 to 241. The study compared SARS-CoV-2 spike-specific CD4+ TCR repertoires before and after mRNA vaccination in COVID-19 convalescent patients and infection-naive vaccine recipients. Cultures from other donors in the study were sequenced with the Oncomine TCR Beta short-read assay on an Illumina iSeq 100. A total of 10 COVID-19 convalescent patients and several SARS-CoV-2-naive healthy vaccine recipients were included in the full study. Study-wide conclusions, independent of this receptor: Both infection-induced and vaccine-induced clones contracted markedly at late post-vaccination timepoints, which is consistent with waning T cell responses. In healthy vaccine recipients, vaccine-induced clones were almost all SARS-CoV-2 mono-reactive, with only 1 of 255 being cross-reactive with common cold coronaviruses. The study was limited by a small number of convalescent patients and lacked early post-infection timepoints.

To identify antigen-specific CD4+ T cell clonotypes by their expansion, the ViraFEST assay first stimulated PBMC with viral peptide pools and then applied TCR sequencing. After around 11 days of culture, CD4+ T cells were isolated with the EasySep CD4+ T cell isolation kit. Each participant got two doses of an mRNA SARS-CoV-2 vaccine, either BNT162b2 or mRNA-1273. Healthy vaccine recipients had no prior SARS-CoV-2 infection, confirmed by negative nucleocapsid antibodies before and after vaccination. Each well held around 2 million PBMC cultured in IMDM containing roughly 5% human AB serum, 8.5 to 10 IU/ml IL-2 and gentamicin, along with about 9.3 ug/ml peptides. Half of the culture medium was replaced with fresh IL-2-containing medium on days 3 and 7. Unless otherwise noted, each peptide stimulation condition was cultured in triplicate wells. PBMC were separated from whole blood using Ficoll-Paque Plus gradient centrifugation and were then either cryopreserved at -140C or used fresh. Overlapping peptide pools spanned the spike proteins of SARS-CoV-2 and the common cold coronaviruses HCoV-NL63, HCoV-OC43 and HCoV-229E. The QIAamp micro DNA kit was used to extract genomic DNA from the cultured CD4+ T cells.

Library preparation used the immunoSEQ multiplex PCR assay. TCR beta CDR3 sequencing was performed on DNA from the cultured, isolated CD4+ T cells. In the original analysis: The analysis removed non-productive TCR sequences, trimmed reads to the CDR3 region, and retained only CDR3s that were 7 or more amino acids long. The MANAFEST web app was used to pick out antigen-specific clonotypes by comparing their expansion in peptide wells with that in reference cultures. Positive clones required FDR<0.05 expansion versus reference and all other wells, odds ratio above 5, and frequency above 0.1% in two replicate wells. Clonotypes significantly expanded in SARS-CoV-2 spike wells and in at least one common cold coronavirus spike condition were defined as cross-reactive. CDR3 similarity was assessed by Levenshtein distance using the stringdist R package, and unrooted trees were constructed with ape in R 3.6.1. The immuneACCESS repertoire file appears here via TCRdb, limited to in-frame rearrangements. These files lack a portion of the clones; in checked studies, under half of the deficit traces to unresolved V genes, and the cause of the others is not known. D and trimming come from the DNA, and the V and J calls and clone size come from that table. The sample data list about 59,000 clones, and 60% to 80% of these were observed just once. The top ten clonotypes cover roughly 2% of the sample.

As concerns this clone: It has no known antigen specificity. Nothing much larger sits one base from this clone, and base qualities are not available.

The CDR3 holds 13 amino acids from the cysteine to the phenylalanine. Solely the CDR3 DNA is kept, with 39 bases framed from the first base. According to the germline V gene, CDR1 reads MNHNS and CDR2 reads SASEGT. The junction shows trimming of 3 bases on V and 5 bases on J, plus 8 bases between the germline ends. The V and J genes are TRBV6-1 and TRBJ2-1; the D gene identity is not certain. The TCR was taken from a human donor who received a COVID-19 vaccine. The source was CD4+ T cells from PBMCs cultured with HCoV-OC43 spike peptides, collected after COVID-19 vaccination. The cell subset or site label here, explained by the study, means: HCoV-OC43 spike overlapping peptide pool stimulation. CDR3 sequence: CASSDERNNEQFF. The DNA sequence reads TGTGCCAGCAGTGACGAACGGAACAATGAGCAGTTCTTC.